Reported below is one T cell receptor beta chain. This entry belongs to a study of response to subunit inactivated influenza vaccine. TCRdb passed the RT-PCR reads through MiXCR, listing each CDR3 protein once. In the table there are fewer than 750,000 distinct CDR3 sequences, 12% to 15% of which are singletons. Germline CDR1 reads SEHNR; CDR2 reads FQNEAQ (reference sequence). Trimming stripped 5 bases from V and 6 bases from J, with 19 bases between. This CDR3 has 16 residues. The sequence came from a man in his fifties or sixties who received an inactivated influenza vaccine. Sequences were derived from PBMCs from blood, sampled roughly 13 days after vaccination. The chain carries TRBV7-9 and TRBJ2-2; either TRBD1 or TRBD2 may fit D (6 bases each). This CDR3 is CASSPLQGLGSGELFF. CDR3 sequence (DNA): TGTGCCAGCAGCCCTTTACAGGGACTTGGTTCCGGGGAGCTGTTTTTT.